The rows below give T cell receptor beta chains drawn from one sample of a study of shared clonotypes between healthy human individuals. Profiled with immunoSEQ multiplex PCR; TCRdb holds only in-frame clones, not every one. The sample records 950,000 to 1,100,000 clones, around 74% being singletons. The sequencing sample was made of memory CD4+ T cells sorted from blood. The receptors shown here come from a young man in good health. Both conserved end residues are part of each CDR3. A D gene is named only where the DNA matches it firmly. The size entry is marked missing in some rows and otherwise reads once, few, many or a size class.

v_gene	d_gene	abundance	j_gene	CDR3nt	CDR3aa
TRBV6-5	.	.	TRBJ1-1	TGTGCCAGCAGTTACTCGGGTAGCCGCACTGAAGCTTTCTTT	CASSYSGSRTEAFF
TRBV12-1	.	.	TRBJ1-2	TGTGCCAGCAGCCAGAGGGACAGGGGAAACTATGGCTACACCTTC	CASSQRDRGNYGYTF
TRBV9	TRBD2	.	TRBJ2-1	TGTGCCAGCAGCCGCGCGGGGGGCTCCTACAATGAGCAGTTCTTC	CASSRAGGSYNEQFF
TRBV28	.	.	TRBJ1-2	TGTGCCAGCAGCCCTGTCCTGGGGGGGTTCGGCTACACCTTC	CASSPVLGGFGYTF
TRBV7-6	.	.	TRBJ2-3	TGTGCCAGCAGCTTAGTGGGGCAGGGGAGCTTAGATACGCAGTATTTT	CASSLVGQGSLDTQYF
TRBV19	.	.	TRBJ1-2	TGTGCCAGTAGTCGGAGCGGAGACAGTTTTAACTATGGCTACACCTTC	CASSRSGDSFNYGYTF
TRBV6-1	.	.	TRBJ2-7	TGTGCCGCTGGGAATCCCTACGAGCAGTACTTC	CAAGNPYEQYF
TRBV30	.	once	TRBJ2-1	TGTGCCTGGAGTGTAGGCCGGGGTGAGCAGTTCTTC	CAWSVGRGEQFF
TRBV19	.	.	TRBJ2-5	TGTGCCAGTAGGGTTGACCAAGGGAAGACCCAGTACTTC	CASRVDQGKTQYF
TRBV6-5	.	.	TRBJ1-1	TGTGCCAGCAGTCCCTCGGGAAGGGAAGCTTTCTTT	CASSPSGREAFF
TRBV7-2	.	.	TRBJ2-7	TGTGCCAGCAGCCACCCGCGGAGCGCCGAGCAGTACTTC	CASSHPRSAEQYF
TRBV6-1	.	.	TRBJ2-3	TGTGCCAGCAGTTCTCGGGGTACGCAGTATTTT	CASSSRGTQYF
TRBV5-6	.	few	TRBJ1-4	TGTGCCAGCAGCCTTTTAAGGGAGCTCAATGAAAAACTGTTTTTT	CASSLLRELNEKLFF
TRBV5-4	.	few	TRBJ2-5	TGTGCCAGCAGCTTGAAGACTACGGGATGGGAGACCCAGTACTTC	CASSLKTTGWETQYF
TRBV29-1	.	.	TRBJ2-7	TGCAGCGTTGGGGACACTCAGTACGAGCAGTACTTC	CSVGDTQYEQYF
TRBV25-1	TRBD1	.	TRBJ1-1	TGTGCCAGCAGTGGCTACAGGGGAACTGAAGCTTTCTTT	CASSGYRGTEAFF